The present T cell receptor (beta chain) was sequenced within a study of T cell responses to AZD1222 COVID-19 vaccine. Study-wide results and limits: The breadth and depth of Spike-specific TCRs increased once two AZD1222 doses had been given. There were mostly white British donors and more females than males, and clonal diversity was possibly underestimated. Baseline serology detected seropositivity in only a handful of AZD1222 recipients.

Repertoires were generated with immunoSEQ multiplex PCR, while TCRdb's copy carries only in-frame clones and drops some. Of 150,000 to 200,000 clones listed, 80% to 95% are singletons. Second-dose intervals near 4 or 12 weeks were combined. Germline CDR1 MRHNA, CDR2 SNTAGT. This CDR3 contains 12 residues. J was trimmed by 10 bases and V by 5 bases; bases with no gene match: 3. On this clone: Its cognate antigen is unknown.

The sample consisted of peripheral blood, taken 28 days after the second AZD1222 dose. The TCR sequence derives from an adult who received the AZD1222 COVID-19 vaccine. V and J are TRBV6-4 and TRBJ2-3, with 10 bases lining up with TRBD1. CDR3 amino acids: CASSTTGGAQYF. CDR3 sequence (DNA): TGTGCCAGCAGTACGACAGGGGGCGCGCAGTATTTT.